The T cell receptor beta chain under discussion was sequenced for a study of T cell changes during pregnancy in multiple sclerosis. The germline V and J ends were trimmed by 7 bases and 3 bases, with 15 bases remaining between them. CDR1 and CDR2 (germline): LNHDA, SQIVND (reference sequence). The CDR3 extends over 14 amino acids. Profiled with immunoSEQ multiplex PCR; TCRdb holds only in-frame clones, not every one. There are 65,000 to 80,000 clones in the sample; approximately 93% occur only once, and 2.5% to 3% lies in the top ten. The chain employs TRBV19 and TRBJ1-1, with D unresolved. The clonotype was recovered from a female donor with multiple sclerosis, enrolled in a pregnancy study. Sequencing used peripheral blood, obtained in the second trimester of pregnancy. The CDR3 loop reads CASKFNSPYTEAFF. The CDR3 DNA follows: TGTGCCAGTAAATTCAACAGTCCGTACACTGAAGCTTTCTTT.